This T cell receptor beta chain derives from a study of T cell changes during pregnancy in multiple sclerosis. Trimming shortened V by 0 bases and J by 3 bases, and 12 bases separated the two germline ends. The CDR3 has 16 amino acids. Germline CDR1 is LGHNA and CDR2 is YNFKEQ. Sequencing was performed with immunoSEQ multiplex PCR; in TCRdb, only in-frame clones are kept and a portion is missing. Of roughly 50,000 clones in the sample, 80% to 95% are singletons; the top ten hold roughly 1.2%. This sample comprised peripheral blood, obtained after pregnancy. The sequence was obtained from a female donor in good health, enrolled as a control in a pregnancy study. The chain joins TRBV4-2 to TRBJ1-5, with unresolved D. CDR3 bases: TGTGCCAGCAGCCAAGATTGGGGAGTACCCAATCAGCCCCAGCATTTT. Protein: CASSQDWGVPNQPQHF.